The sequence of this T cell receptor beta chain was determined in a study of Ad26.COV2.S vaccination and SARS-CoV-2 variants. Study results and limitations: Placebo recipients showed lower spike-specific TCR breadth than vaccinees.

Documented treatment: some 20 received Ad26.COV2.S at low or high dose, single or two shots; about 5 received placebo; per-sample allocation not given. Each sample was drawn 63 days after the first injection (of vaccine or placebo). Repertoires were generated with immunoSEQ multiplex PCR, while TCRdb's copy carries only in-frame clones and drops some. The sample carries about 400,000 clones, more than 85% recorded once. Germline CDR1 reads SGHNT; CDR2 reads YYREEE (reference sequence). This CDR3 is built from 15 residues. The trim removed 1 base at V and 3 bases at J, leaving 3 bases unmatched. A note on this clone: The antigen remains unidentified.

This clonotype was sampled from a person aged 18 to 65 who received the Ad26.COV2.S COVID-19 vaccine or a placebo. V usage is TRBV5-4 and J usage is TRBJ2-3; 9 nucleotides line up with TRBD1. The sample in question was peripheral blood, obtained in a trial of Ad26.COV2.S vaccine versus placebo. This chain's CDR3 is CASSLRDRATDTQYF. The CDR3 bases are TGTGCCAGCAGCTTGAGGGACAGGGCAACAGATACGCAGTATTTT. Variable domain in full (rest from reference TRBV5-4 and TRBJ2-3): ETGVTQSPTHLIKTRGQQVTLRCSSQSGHNTVSWYQQALGQGPQFIFQYYREEENGRGNFPPRFSGLQFPNYSSELNVNALELDDSALYLCASSLRDRATDTQYFGPGTRLTVL.